This TCR beta chain was found in a study of T cell repertoires in cytomegalovirus infection. TCRdb reprocessed the reads via MiXCR and lists one record per CDR3 protein. The sample lists approximately 990,000 distinct CDR3 sequences, approximately 31% seen once, with roughly 13% in the top ten. CDR3 size: 14 residues. Germline CDR1 and CDR2: MNHEY and SMNVEV (reference sequence). The V segment lost 6 bases and the J segment 7 bases; nucleotides outside the gene matches: 6. This clonotype was counted a few times. Its antigen is not identified. The J gene is TRBJ1-6, the V gene TRBV27; 7 bases align to TRBD1. This clonotype originated in a human donor in good health (CMV status not recorded). Some clones in this sample may be carry-over from other donors' samples. The material was cultured CD8+ T cells from PBMCs, obtained from culture after CMV antigen stimulation. CDR3 loop: CASRQGVGNSPLHF. CDR3 nucleotide sequence: TGTGCCAGCAGGCAGGGGGTTGGGAATTCACCCCTCCACTTT.